The source of this TCR beta chain is a study of cytomegalovirus exposure and HLA in healthy donors. Overall study results and limits: The classifier reportedly diagnosed cytomegalovirus status with high specificity and sensitivity. When analyzed later, a missense DCLRE1C variant was found to be linked to TCR beta V- and J-gene trimming. Earlier analysis found most TCR beta V segments productive about 90% or about 30% of the time.

CDR1 is MNHEY, CDR2 SVGAGI, per germline. The CDR3 length is 16 residues. J gave up 4 bases and V 1 base, and 9 bases lay outside the gene matches. Use of 60 Vbeta and 13 Jbeta primers characterized the PCR. Using immunoSEQ multiplex PCR, the repertoire was profiled, and TCRdb retains in-frame clones only, with some absent. Here the sample table reports approximately 110,000 clones. The donors, nominally healthy at sampling, likely had unrecorded immune exposures. For this clone: The antigen is not known.

The sequenced sample was PBMCs. The sequence was collected from a man in his fifties or sixties in good health and CMV-seronegative. The gene calls are TRBV6-5 and TRBJ1-2, with 7 positions matching TRBD1. CDR3 residues: CASSYLQGFLPYGYTF. For the CDR3, the DNA is TGTGCCAGCAGTTACTTACAGGGGTTCTTGCCCTATGGCTACACCTTC.